The rows below give T cell receptor beta chains drawn from one sample of a study of blood T cells in healthy people across ages. In TCRdb, the 5' RACE reads were re-called with MiXCR into one record per CDR3 protein. Counted here are roughly 1,500,000 distinct CDR3 sequences, approximately 40% occurring once; the ten biggest clones make up 7% to 9.5%. Sequencing used blood. These receptor sequences come from a woman between 18 and 30 years old in good health. Each CDR3 is given with its conserved first and last residue.

CDR3aa: CVSSLLYEQYF; j_gene: TRBJ2-7; v_gene: TRBV7-2
CDR3aa: CASRDFQVDNQPQHF; j_gene: TRBJ1-5; v_gene: TRBV10-3
CDR3aa: CASSSGWNTEAFF; j_gene: TRBJ1-1; v_gene: TRBV27
CDR3aa: CASSPSGGHLNTEAFF; j_gene: TRBJ1-1; v_gene: TRBV7-6
CDR3aa: CASSLGAGNTGELFF; j_gene: TRBJ2-2; v_gene: TRBV7-2
CDR3aa: CSASTQRNPYEQYF; j_gene: -; v_gene: TRBV20-1
CDR3aa: CSARDGSGLSDEQFF; j_gene: TRBJ2-1; v_gene: TRBV20-1
CDR3aa: CASSEAIAGGTASYNEQFF; j_gene: TRBJ2-1; v_gene: TRBV11-2
CDR3aa: CASSLGPGQGRPQHF; j_gene: TRBJ1-5; v_gene: TRBV7-2
CDR3aa: CASSSGTSPITGEVYNEQFF; j_gene: TRBJ2-1; v_gene: TRBV27
CDR3aa: CASRPDRNVNNEQFF; j_gene: TRBJ2-1; v_gene: TRBV6-1
CDR3aa: CSVRQSTDTQYF; j_gene: TRBJ2-3; v_gene: TRBV29-1
CDR3aa: CASSEFMSGQSSYEQYF; j_gene: TRBJ2-7; v_gene: TRBV6-1
CDR3aa: CASSLVHGETQYF; j_gene: TRBJ2-5; v_gene: TRBV11-3
CDR3aa: CASSLSLSSRTPYEQYF; j_gene: TRBJ2-7; v_gene: TRBV7-2
CDR3aa: CASSSDMRYGYTF; j_gene: TRBJ1-2; v_gene: TRBV6-5
CDR3aa: CASSVVDPYEQYF; j_gene: TRBJ2-7; v_gene: TRBV5-5
CDR3aa: CASSQNRVGEQYF; j_gene: TRBJ2-7; v_gene: TRBV3-1
CDR3aa: CSARPLDRDEAFF; j_gene: TRBJ1-1; v_gene: TRBV20-1
CDR3aa: CSAREPANRHPGEQYF; j_gene: TRBJ2-7; v_gene: TRBV20-1
CDR3aa: CASSREAGTSVSYEQYF; j_gene: TRBJ2-7; v_gene: TRBV4-2
CDR3aa: CSALLASYNEQFF; j_gene: TRBJ2-1; v_gene: TRBV20-1
CDR3aa: CASSLWGSHPETQYF; j_gene: TRBJ2-5; v_gene: TRBV5-1
CDR3aa: CASTSDSGGNTQYF; j_gene: TRBJ2-3; v_gene: TRBV2
CDR3aa: CASSSSAVPGGYNSPLHF; j_gene: TRBJ1-6; v_gene: TRBV12-3/TRBV12-4
CDR3aa: CKAPGPTNEKLFF; j_gene: TRBJ1-4; v_gene: TRBV20-1